The 9 T cell receptor beta chains in this list originate from one sample, sequenced in a study of T-cell memory formation after mild COVID-19. TCRdb re-derived calls from the 5' RACE reads in MiXCR, one entry per CDR3 protein. The sample holds roughly 200,000 distinct CDR3 sequences, more than 15% seen once. The source material was PBMCs or a T cell subset sorted from them (not recorded which). These receptors were collected from an adult woman who had mild COVID-19 (a few samples of this study predate the infection). Cell type and time point are not known.

The sample holds a few counts of this clonotype. The chain links TRBV4-3 to TRBJ2-1, with 12 bases aligning to TRBD2. Germline CDR1 is LGHNA and CDR2 is YSLEER. This CDR3 has 15 residues. The V segment lost 3 bases and the J segment 9 bases; nucleotides outside the gene matches: 6. The CDR3 loop reads CASSQETSGSTEQFF. CDR3 nucleotide sequence: TGCGCCAGCAGCCAGGAGACTAGCGGGAGTACTGAGCAGTTCTTC.

This clonotype was seen a few times. J is TRBJ1-3 and V is TRBV6-5; D is ambiguous. V lost 0 bases and J 1 base, leaving 13 bases between the germline ends. The CDR3 has 17 amino acids. Germline lookup yields CDR1 MNHEY and CDR2 SVGAGI. This CDR3 reads CASSYSWSSPSGNTIYF. DNA of the CDR3: TGTGCCAGCAGTTACTCGTGGTCCAGCCCGTCTGGAAACACCATATATTTT.

The rearrangement joins TRBV20-1 to TRBJ2-3, with 7 positions matching TRBD2. This CDR3 contains 13 residues. The ends lost 4 bases at V and 4 bases at J; junction bases unmatched: 5. CDR1 is DFQATT and CDR2 is SNEGSKA in the germline V gene (reference sequence). For the CDR3, the DNA is TGCAGTGCTAAGTGGGAGGGTGCAGATACGCAGTATTTT. It encodes CSAKWEGADTQYF.

This clonotype was detected only a few times. V gene TRBV5-1 combines with J gene TRBJ2-5; 9 nucleotides line up with TRBD1. Germline lookup yields CDR1 SGHRS and CDR2 YFSETQ. The CDR3 covers 15 residues. V trimming: 5 bases; J trimming: 3 bases; junction bases outside the gene matches: 8. CDR3 nucleotide sequence: TGCGCCAGCAGGGTACAGGGGGCACTAGAAGAGACCCAGTACTTC. Translated, it gives CASRVQGALEETQYF.

This clonotype has just a few counts. The J gene is TRBJ2-7, the V gene TRBV29-1; D gene unclear. The CDR3 is 12 residues long. Germline CDR1 and CDR2: SQVTM and ANQGSEA. Trimming pared 4 bases from V and 2 bases from J, leaving 9 bases between. CDR3 residues: CSVGHGPYEQYF. The CDR3, as DNA: TGCAGCGTTGGGCACGGCCCCTACGAGCAGTACTTC.

The J gene is TRBJ2-1, the V gene TRBV9; the match to TRBD1 covers 10 bases. The CDR3 consists of 16 residues. The ends lost 4 bases at V and 7 bases at J; junction bases unmatched: 11. The V gene's germline CDR1 is SGDLS and CDR2 YYNGEE. The CDR3 bases are TGTGCCAGCAGCTTACGACAGGGGGCGAGTGGAAATGAGCAGTTCTTC. This gives the protein CASSLRQGASGNEQFF. Based on the CDR3 plus reference TRBV9 and TRBJ2-1, the full variable domain is DSGVTQTPKHLITATGQRVTLRCSPRSGDLSVYWYQQSLDQGLQFLIQYYNGEERAKGNILERFSAQQFPDLHSELNLSSLELGDSALYFCASSLRQGASGNEQFFGPGTRLTVL.

The genes are TRBV5-1 and TRBJ2-2; D is undetermined. With 4 bases removed from V and 1 base from J, the gap between germline ends came to 11 bases. The CDR3 has 15 amino acids. Germline CDR1 is SGHRS and CDR2 is YFSETQ. The CDR3 DNA follows: TGCGCCAGCAGCAAGGGTCCAGGGAACACCGGGGAGCTGTTTTTT. Translating gives CASSKGPGNTGELFF.

This clonotype was detected ten times or more. The chain carries TRBV18 and TRBJ2-7; D is unclear. The V end lost 5 bases, the J end lost 4 bases, and 6 bases lay between the germline ends. Germline assignment: CDR1 KGHSH and CDR2 LQKENI. The CDR3 spans 11 residues. For the CDR3, the DNA is TGTGCCAGCTCAAGCGAATACGAGCAGTACTTC. Its translation is CASSSEYEQYF.

This clonotype has a handful of counts. In nucleotides, the CDR3 is TGTGCCAGCGGGGGCAGGGGGGGGAACATTCAGTACTTC. It encodes CASGGRGGNIQYF. V usage is TRBV6-1 and J usage is TRBJ2-4, with D perhaps being TRBD1 or TRBD2 (7 bases each). Trimming shortened V by 8 bases and J by 7 bases, and 15 bases separated the two germline ends. Germline V gene lookup returns CDR1 MNHNS and CDR2 SASEGT. The CDR3 length is 13 residues.